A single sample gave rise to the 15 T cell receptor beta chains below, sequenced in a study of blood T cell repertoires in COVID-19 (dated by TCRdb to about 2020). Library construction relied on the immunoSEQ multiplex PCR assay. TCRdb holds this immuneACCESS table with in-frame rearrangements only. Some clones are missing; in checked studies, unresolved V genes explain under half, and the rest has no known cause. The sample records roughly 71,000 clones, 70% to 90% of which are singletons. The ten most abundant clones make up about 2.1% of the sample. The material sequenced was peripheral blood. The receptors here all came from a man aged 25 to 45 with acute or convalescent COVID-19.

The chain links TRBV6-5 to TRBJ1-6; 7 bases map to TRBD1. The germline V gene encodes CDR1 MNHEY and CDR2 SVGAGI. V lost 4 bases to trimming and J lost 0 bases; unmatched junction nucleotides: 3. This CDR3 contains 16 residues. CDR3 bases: TGTGCCAGCAGTTTCAGGGACAGCTCCTATAATTCACCCCTCCACTTT. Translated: CASSFRDSSYNSPLHF.

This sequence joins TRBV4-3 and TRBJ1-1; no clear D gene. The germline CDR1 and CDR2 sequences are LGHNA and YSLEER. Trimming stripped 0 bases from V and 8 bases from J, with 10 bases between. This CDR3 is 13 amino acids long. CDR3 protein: CASSQDIAAEAFF. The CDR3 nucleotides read TGCGCCAGCAGCCAAGATATCGCGGCCGAAGCTTTCTTT.

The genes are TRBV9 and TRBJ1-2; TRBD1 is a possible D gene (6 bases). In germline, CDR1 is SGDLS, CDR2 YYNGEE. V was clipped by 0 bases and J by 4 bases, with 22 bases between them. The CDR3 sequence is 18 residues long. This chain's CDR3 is CASSVGGDRPKNFYGYTF. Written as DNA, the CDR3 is TGTGCCAGCAGCGTAGGTGGAGACAGGCCCAAAAACTTCTATGGCTACACCTTC.

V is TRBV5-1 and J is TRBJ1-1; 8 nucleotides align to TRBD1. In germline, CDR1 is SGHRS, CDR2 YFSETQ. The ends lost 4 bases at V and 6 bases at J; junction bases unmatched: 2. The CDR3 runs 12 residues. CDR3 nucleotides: TGCGCCAGCAGCGAACAGGGGGCTGAAGCTTTCTTT. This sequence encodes CASSEQGAEAFF. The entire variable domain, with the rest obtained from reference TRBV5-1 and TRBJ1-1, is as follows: KAGVTQTPRYLIKTRGQQVTLSCSPISGHRSVSWYQQTPGQGLQFLFEYFSETQRNKGNFPGRFSGRQFSNSRSEMNVSTLELGDSALYLCASSEQGAEAFFGQGTRLTVV.

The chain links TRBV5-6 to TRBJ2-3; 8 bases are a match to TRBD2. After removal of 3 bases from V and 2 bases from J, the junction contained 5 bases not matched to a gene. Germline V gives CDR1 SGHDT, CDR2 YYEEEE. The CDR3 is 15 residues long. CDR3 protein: CASSSSSGNTDTQYF. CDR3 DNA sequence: TGTGCCAGCAGCTCGAGTAGCGGGAACACAGATACGCAGTATTTT.

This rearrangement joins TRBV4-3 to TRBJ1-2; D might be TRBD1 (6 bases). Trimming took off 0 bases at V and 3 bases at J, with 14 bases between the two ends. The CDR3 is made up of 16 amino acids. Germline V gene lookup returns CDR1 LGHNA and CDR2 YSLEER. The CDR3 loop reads CASSQDFSQGYYGYTF. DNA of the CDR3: TGCGCCAGCAGCCAAGATTTTTCCCAGGGGTACTATGGCTACACCTTC.

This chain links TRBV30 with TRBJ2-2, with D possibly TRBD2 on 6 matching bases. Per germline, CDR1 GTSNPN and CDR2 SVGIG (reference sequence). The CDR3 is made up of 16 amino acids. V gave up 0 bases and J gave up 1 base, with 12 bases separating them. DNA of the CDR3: TGTGCCTGGAGTGTCGGGGGTAGGCTGAACACCGGGGAGCTGTTTTTT. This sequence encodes CAWSVGGRLNTGELFF.

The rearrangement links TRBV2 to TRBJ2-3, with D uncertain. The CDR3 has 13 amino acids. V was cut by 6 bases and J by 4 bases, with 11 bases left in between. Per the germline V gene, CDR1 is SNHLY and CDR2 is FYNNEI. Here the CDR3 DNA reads TGTGCCAGCAGGGTTTATAGATCAGATACGCAGTATTTT. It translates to CASRVYRSDTQYF.

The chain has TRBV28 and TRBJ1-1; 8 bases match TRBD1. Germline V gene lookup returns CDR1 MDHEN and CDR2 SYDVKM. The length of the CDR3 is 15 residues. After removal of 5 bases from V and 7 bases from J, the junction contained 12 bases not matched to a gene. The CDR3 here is CASSLRQGWGVEAFF. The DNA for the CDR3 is TGTGCCAGCAGTCTCCGACAGGGGTGGGGTGTTGAAGCTTTCTTT. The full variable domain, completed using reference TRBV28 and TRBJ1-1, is DVKVTQSSRYLVKRTGEKVFLECVQDMDHENMFWYRQDPGLGLRLIYFSYDVKMKEKGDIPEGYSVSREKKERFSLILESASTNQTSMYLCASSLRQGWGVEAFFGQGTRLTVV.

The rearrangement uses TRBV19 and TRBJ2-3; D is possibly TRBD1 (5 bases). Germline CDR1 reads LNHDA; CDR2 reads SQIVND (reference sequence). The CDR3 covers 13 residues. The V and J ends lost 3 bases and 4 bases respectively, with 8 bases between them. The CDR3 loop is CASSIQGSDTQYF. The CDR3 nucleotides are TGTGCCAGTAGTATCCAGGGTTCAGATACGCAGTATTTT.

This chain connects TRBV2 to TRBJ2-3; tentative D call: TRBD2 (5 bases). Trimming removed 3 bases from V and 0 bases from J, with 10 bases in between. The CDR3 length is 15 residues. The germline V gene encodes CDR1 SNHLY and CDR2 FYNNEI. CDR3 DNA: TGTGCCAGCAGTGAGACTACTACTAGCACAGATACGCAGTATTTT. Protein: CASSETTTSTDTQYF.

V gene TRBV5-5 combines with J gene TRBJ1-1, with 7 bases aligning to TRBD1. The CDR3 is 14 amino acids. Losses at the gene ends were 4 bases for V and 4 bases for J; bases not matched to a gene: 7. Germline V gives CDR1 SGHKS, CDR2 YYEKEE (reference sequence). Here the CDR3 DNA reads TGTGCCAGCAGCGCGACAGGGTGGGGCACTGAAGCTTTCTTT. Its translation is CASSATGWGTEAFF.

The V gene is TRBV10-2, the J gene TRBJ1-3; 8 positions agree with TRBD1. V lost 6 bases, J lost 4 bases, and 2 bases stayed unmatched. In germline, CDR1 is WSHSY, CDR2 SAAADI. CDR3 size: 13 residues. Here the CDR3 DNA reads TGCGCCAGCAGAGGGACAGGCGGAAACACCATATATTTT. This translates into CASRGTGGNTIYF.

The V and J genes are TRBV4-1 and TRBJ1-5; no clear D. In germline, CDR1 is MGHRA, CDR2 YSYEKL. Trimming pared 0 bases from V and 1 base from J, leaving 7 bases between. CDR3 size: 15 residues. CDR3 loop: CASSQEWESNQPQHF. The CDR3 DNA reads TGCGCCAGCAGCCAAGAGTGGGAGAGCAATCAGCCCCAGCATTTT.

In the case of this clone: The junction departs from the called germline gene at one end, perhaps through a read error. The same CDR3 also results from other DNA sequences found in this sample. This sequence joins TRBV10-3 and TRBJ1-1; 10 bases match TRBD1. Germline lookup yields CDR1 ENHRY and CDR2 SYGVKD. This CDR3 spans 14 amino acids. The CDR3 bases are TGTGCCATCAGCCCGGGACAGGGGAACACTGAAGCCTTCTTT. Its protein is CAISPGQGNTEAFF.